A single sample is the source of the 17 T cell receptor beta chains below, sequenced in a study of CD8+CD57+ T cells in acquired aplastic anemia. It was patients with CD8+CD57+ cell expansion by flow cytometry who were chosen for sequencing. Genomic DNA was employed as the template in profiling TCR beta VDJ and CDR3. TCRdb passed the reads through MiXCR, listing each CDR3 protein once. The table shows roughly 260,000 distinct CDR3 sequences, with around 45% occurring only once. Material: sorted CD4+, CD8+, or CD8+CD57+ T cells (not recorded which) from PBMCs. The receptors come from a human donor with aplastic anemia.

The CDR3 here is CASSVGTSGGTPQETQYF. For the CDR3, the DNA is TGTGCCAGCAGTGTAGGGACTAGCGGGGGAACACCCCAAGAGACCCAGTACTTC. V gene TRBV6-2 or TRBV6-3 combines with J gene TRBJ2-5; TRBD2 agrees at 14 bases. With 5 bases clipped from V and 1 base from J, the junction kept 9 bases outside the gene matches. The CDR3 has 18 amino acids. Germline V gene data show CDR1 as MNHEY and CDR2 as SVGEGT.

The V and J genes are TRBV24-1 and TRBJ2-7, with D unresolved. The DNA end lines up better with TRBJ2-1; the J call may be wrong. The germline V gene has CDR1 KGHDR and CDR2 SFDVKD. This CDR3 is built from 11 residues. The CDR3 sequence: CATSVYNEQFF. Written as DNA, the CDR3 is TGTGCCACCAGTGTTTACAATGAGCAGTTCTTC.

Ten or more counts support this clonotype. The chain recombines TRBV6-5 with TRBJ2-7; D is possibly TRBD1 (6 bases). Germline CDR1 and CDR2: MNHEY and SVGAGI. CDR3 length: 14 amino acids. V dropped 7 bases and J dropped 3 bases, with 16 bases sitting between them. DNA of the CDR3: TGTGCCAGCACCGAGGTAAGGGGGTACTACGAGCAGTACTTC. Translating it yields CASTEVRGYYEQYF.

This sequence joins TRBV2 and TRBJ2-7; D unclear. Trimming took 7 bases from V and 3 from J, leaving 13 bases between them. The CDR3 contains 13 residues. CDR1 and CDR2 (germline): SNHLY, FYNNEI. The CDR3 is CASKRSSLYEQYF. CDR3 coding DNA: TGTGCCAGCAAAAGGAGCAGCCTCTACGAGCAGTACTTC.

This clonotype was observed many times. This sequence joins TRBV6-1 and TRBJ2-3; 14 bases are shared with TRBD2. V trimming: 3 bases; J trimming: 1 base; junction bases outside the gene matches: 0. Germline CDR1 MNHNS, CDR2 SASEGT. The CDR3 totals 16 residues. In DNA form, the CDR3 reads TGTGCCAGCAGTGAGACTAGCGGGAGGGGCACAGATACGCAGTATTTT. The encoded protein is CASSETSGRGTDTQYF.

This clonotype was counted ten times or more. This sequence joins TRBV5-1 and TRBJ2-5; TRBD1 matches at 10 bases. The CDR3 spans 15 residues. V lost 2 bases and J lost 4; bases outside the gene matches: 5. Germline assignment: CDR1 SGHRS and CDR2 YFSETQ. The CDR3 nucleotides are TGCGCCAGCAGCTTTCGGACAGGGGGAAGAGAGACCCAGTACTTC. Translated: CASSFRTGGRETQYF.

To note about this clonotype: A read error is likely, as this CDR3 ends without the conserved phenylalanine or tryptophan. It is unclear where the CDR3 begins or ends on the DNA, so no DNA is shown, and the CDR3 is as TCRdb lists it. This chain connects TRBV10-2 to TRBJ2-3; the listed D gene, TRBD2, was not tested against the DNA. Germline V gene lookup returns CDR1 WSHSY and CDR2 SAAADI. With termini counted, the CDR3 has 11 amino acids. The CDR3: CASSDYIQGDY.

Concerning this clonotype: Compared with germline, one end of the junction differs, possibly owing to a read error. V and J are TRBV29-1 and TRBJ2-1; weak D call: TRBD2 (7 bases). The CDR3 sequence is 14 residues long. CDR1 is SQVTM and CDR2 is ANQGSEA in the germline V gene. The CDR3 DNA is TGCAGCGTAGAAGGGGGGGCCGACTACAATGAGCAGTTCTTC. It codes for CSVEGGADYNEQFF.

Concerning this clonotype: This sequence may be a read error, since a much larger clone differs from it by one base. The chain couples TRBV20-1 to TRBJ2-1; 7 nucleotides align to TRBD1. The CDR3 has 14 residues. V lost 8 bases, J lost 2 bases, and 9 bases stayed unmatched. Germline CDR1 reads DFQATT; CDR2 reads SNEGSKA (reference sequence). The CDR3 sequence is CSTLGDRAYNEQFF. CDR3 coding DNA: TGCAGTACCCTAGGCGACAGGGCCTACAATGAGCAGTTCTTC.

The J gene is TRBJ2-4, the V gene TRBV19, with D tentatively TRBD2 (5 bases). Trimming pared 3 bases from V and 3 bases from J, leaving 12 bases between. This CDR3 is built from 15 residues. Germline V gene data show CDR1 as LNHDA and CDR2 as SQIVND (reference sequence). CDR3 in amino acids: CASSILSSGKNIQYF. The CDR3 nucleotides are TGTGCCAGTAGTATCTTGTCCAGCGGCAAAAACATTCAGTACTTC.

This clonotype was counted only a few times. This sequence joins TRBV2 and TRBJ2-3; 7 bases are a match to TRBD2. CDR1 SNHLY and CDR2 FYNNEI come from the germline V gene. CDR3 size: 14 residues. V lost 4 bases to trimming and J lost 8 bases; unmatched junction nucleotides: 9. CDR3 in DNA: TGTGCCAGCAGTGGAGCGGGGAATCAGATTACGCAGTATTTT. Translated, it gives CASSGAGNQITQYF.

This clonotype was seen at least ten times. The V and J genes are TRBV25-1 and TRBJ2-7; D remains ambiguous. Germline CDR1 reads MGHDK; CDR2 reads SYGVNS. V was pared by 4 bases and J by 3 bases, with 13 bases between. The CDR3 is 14 amino acids. The CDR3 is CASSGVPSDYEQYF. The CDR3, as DNA: TGTGCCAGCAGTGGAGTTCCGTCGGACTACGAGCAGTACTTC.

The sample holds many counts of this clonotype. V is TRBV5-5 and J is TRBJ1-2, with D tentatively TRBD1 (5 bases). Germline-derived CDR1 and CDR2 are SGHKS and YYEKEE (reference sequence). Trimming removed 10 bases from V and 4 bases from J, with 17 bases in between. This CDR3 region has 13 residues. In nucleotides, the CDR3 is TGTGCCGGATTCAGGGTTCTCGTCTATGGCTACACCTTC. It encodes CAGFRVLVYGYTF.

J is TRBJ2-7 and V is TRBV24-1, with 12 bases lining up with TRBD2. V trimming: 4 bases; J trimming: 6 bases; junction bases outside the gene matches: 3. Germline V gives CDR1 KGHDR, CDR2 SFDVKD. The CDR3 runs 14 residues. As DNA, the CDR3 is TGTGCCACCAGTGACTCGGGACTAGCGGGCGAGCAGTACTTC. It encodes CATSDSGLAGEQYF.

This clonotype appeared a few times. A read error is likely, as this CDR3 ends without the conserved phenylalanine or tryptophan. The chain has TRBV11-1 and TRBJ1-1; no clear D. The germline gives CDR1 SGHAT, CDR2 FQDESV (reference sequence). Deletions cut 1 base from V and 1 base from J, with 7 bases between. The length of the CDR3 is 14 residues. This CDR3 is CASSLVAPNTEAFS. DNA of the CDR3: TGTGCCAGCAGCTTAGTAGCCCCGAACACTGAAGCTTTCTCT.

This clonotype was detected only a few times. The CDR3 reads CASSSFWGGKDTQYF. CDR3 in DNA: TGTGCCAGCAGCTCCTTCTGGGGGGGGAAAGATACGCAGTATTTT. The chain recombines TRBV4-2 with TRBJ2-3; 7 nucleotides line up with TRBD2. Germline loops: CDR1 LGHNA, CDR2 YNFKEQ. Trimming removed 5 bases from V and 5 bases from J; junction bases left unmatched: 10. The CDR3 runs 15 residues.

The chain has TRBV2 and TRBJ2-5; 10 nucleotides match TRBD2. There are 18 residues in the CDR3. The trim removed 0 bases at V and 2 bases at J, leaving 9 bases unmatched. The V gene's germline CDR1 is SNHLY and CDR2 FYNNEI. The DNA for the CDR3 is TGTGCCAGCAGTGAAGCGCTAACTAGCGGGACAGGTCAAGAGACCCAGTACTTC. It is translated as CASSEALTSGTGQETQYF.